The 14 T cell receptor beta chains in this list originate from one sample, sequenced in a study of blood T cell repertoires in COVID-19. Libraries were prepared by immunoSEQ multiplex PCR; TCRdb keeps only in-frame clonotypes and omits some of them. The sample shows approximately 300,000 clones, approximately 85% of them seen only once. The sample comprised peripheral blood. Source of these receptors: a human donor with COVID-19, enrolled during active disease. The donor label of this sample is uncertain.

The J gene is TRBJ2-1, the V gene TRBV18; 10 bases are shared with TRBD2. This CDR3 comprises 16 residues. V shed 4 bases and J 2 bases; nucleotides not matched to a gene: 5. Per the germline V gene, CDR1 is KGHSH and CDR2 is LQKENI. This CDR3 is CASSLTGTSAYNEQFF. In DNA, the CDR3 is TGTGCCAGCTCACTAACCGGGACTAGCGCCTACAATGAGCAGTTCTTC.

The genes are TRBV6-5 and TRBJ1-1, with D possibly being TRBD1 (6 bases). V lost 2 bases and J 6 bases, leaving 19 bases between the germline ends. CDR1 and CDR2 from the germline V gene are MNHEY and SVGAGI. The CDR3 has 16 amino acids. The CDR3 loop is CASSYHKDSIRAEAFF. CDR3 coding DNA: TGTGCCAGCAGTTACCATAAGGACAGTATTAGGGCTGAAGCTTTCTTT.

The chain links TRBV12-5 to TRBJ2-3; 8 nucleotides agree with TRBD2. CDR3 length: 17 residues. The ends lost 1 base at V and 0 bases at J; junction bases unmatched: 6. Germline CDR1 LGHNT, CDR2 FRNRAP. CDR3 DNA sequence: TGTGCTAGTGGTTTGGGAGCTAGCGGGCCTAGCACAGATACGCAGTATTTT. This codes for CASGLGASGPSTDTQYF. Together with reference TRBV12-5 and TRBJ2-3, the CDR3 gives the full variable domain: DARVTQTPRHKVTEMGQEVTMRCQPILGHNTVFWYRQTMMQGLELLAYFRNRAPLDDSGMPKDRFSAEMPDATLATLKIQPSEPRDSAVYFCASGLGASGPSTDTQYFGPGTRLTVL.

This chain uses TRBV5-1 with TRBJ1-1; D gene uncertain. Trimming removed 4 bases at V and 5 bases at J, with 12 bases between. The CDR3 extends over 13 amino acids. Germline CDR1 and CDR2: SGHRS and YFSETQ. For the CDR3, the DNA is TGCGCCAGCAGCACGGCCGACGGGACTGAAGCTTTCTTT. It codes for CASSTADGTEAFF.

This rearrangement joins TRBV7-9 to TRBJ2-7; no clear D gene. Trimming left V 5 bases short and J 2 bases short, with 10 bases between. Germline-derived CDR1 and CDR2 are SEHNR and FQNEAQ (reference sequence). This CDR3 is 13 amino acids long. CDR3 DNA: TGTGCCAGCAGCGACTCACCAACCTACGAGCAGTACTTC. Protein: CASSDSPTYEQYF.

The genes are TRBV5-4 and TRBJ1-2; 8 bases agree with TRBD1. CDR3 length: 15 residues. Germline assignment: CDR1 SGHNT and CDR2 YYREEE (reference sequence). J gave up 3 bases and V 0 bases, and 4 bases lay outside the gene matches. The CDR3 loop is CASSLANRGDYGYTF. CDR3 in DNA: TGTGCCAGCAGCTTGGCCAACAGGGGGGACTATGGCTACACCTTC.

In the case of this clone: This sample also contains other DNA sequences that code for the same CDR3. The rearrangement links TRBV5-1 to TRBJ1-1; 10 positions agree with TRBD1. The V and J ends lost 3 bases and 4 bases, in that order; junction bases with no gene match: 3. Germline values: CDR1 SGHRS, CDR2 YFSETQ. This CDR3 has 14 amino acids. The CDR3 nucleotides read TGCGCCAGCAGCTCGACAGGGGGCGGCACTGAAGCTTTCTTT. This translates into CASSSTGGGTEAFF. The full variable domain, in which reference TRBV5-1 and TRBJ1-1 provide the parts outside the CDR3, is KAGVTQTPRYLIKTRGQQVTLSCSPISGHRSVSWYQQTPGQGLQFLFEYFSETQRNKGNFPGRFSGRQFSNSRSEMNVSTLELGDSALYLCASSSTGGGTEAFFGQGTRLTVV.

V gene TRBV29-1 combines with J gene TRBJ1-2, with D hard to call. The V gene's germline CDR1 is SQVTM and CDR2 ANQGSEA. The germline V and J ends were trimmed by 5 bases and 2 bases, with 12 bases remaining between them. The CDR3 is made up of 13 amino acids. CDR3 residues: CSVHEDRNYGYTF. The CDR3 coding sequence is TGCAGCGTTCATGAGGATCGCAACTATGGCTACACCTTC.

The chain is built from TRBV30 and TRBJ2-3, with 7 bases fitting TRBD2. V was pared by 2 bases and J by 0 bases, with 5 bases of the junction left unmatched. The CDR3 has 15 residues. Germline CDR1 is GTSNPN and CDR2 is SVGIG (reference sequence). The CDR3 loop reads CAWSSGGTSTDTQYF. CDR3 coding DNA: TGTGCCTGGAGTTCCGGGGGGACTAGCACAGATACGCAGTATTTT.

J is TRBJ1-1 and V is TRBV11-2; a possible D gene is TRBD1 (6 bases). V was trimmed by 4 bases and J by 7 bases, leaving 16 bases between them. In germline, CDR1 is SGHAT, CDR2 FQNNGV. This CDR3 contains 14 residues. As DNA, the CDR3 is TGTGCCAGCAGCTCCCCGACCCAACAGGGTGAAGCTTTCTTT. This encodes CASSSPTQQGEAFF.

The genes are TRBV4-3 and TRBJ2-3; 8 nucleotides line up with TRBD2. This CDR3 is built from 18 residues. Looked up from germline, CDR1 is LGHNA and CDR2 is YSLEER. Unmatched junction bases numbered 12, after V lost 4 bases and J lost 0 bases. CDR3 nucleotides: TGCGCCAGCAGCCTTCAAATCGCGGGGGGATACAGCACAGATACGCAGTATTTT. It specifies CASSLQIAGGYSTDTQYF.

The V call is TRBV9, the J call TRBJ2-7; TRBD1 might be the D (6 bases). Germline CDR1 SGDLS, CDR2 YYNGEE. This CDR3 has 16 amino acids. V gave up 0 bases and J gave up 1 base, with 14 bases separating them. CDR3 bases: TGTGCCAGCAGCGTAGCTGGGACACGAAATTCCTACGAGCAGTACTTC. It codes for CASSVAGTRNSYEQYF.

The V call is TRBV28, the J call TRBJ1-5; 10 nucleotides line up with TRBD1. With V trimmed by 8 bases and J by 2 bases, 3 bases remained unmatched. The CDR3 has 14 residues. CDR1 MDHEN and CDR2 SYDVKM come from the germline V gene. CDR3 nucleotide sequence: TGTGCCAGCGCAGGGACAGGGGGCAATCAGCCCCAGCATTTT. This gives the protein CASAGTGGNQPQHF. Complete variable domain (other parts from reference TRBV28 and TRBJ1-5): DVKVTQSSRYLVKRTGEKVFLECVQDMDHENMFWYRQDPGLGLRLIYFSYDVKMKEKGDIPEGYSVSREKKERFSLILESASTNQTSMYLCASAGTGGNQPQHFGDGTRLSIL.

The V call is TRBV5-5, the J call TRBJ1-4; possible D gene TRBD1, 6 bases. Trimming pared 4 bases from V and 8 bases from J, leaving 18 bases between. From germline, CDR1 is SGHKS and CDR2 YYEKEE (reference sequence). The CDR3 contains 15 residues. CDR3 coding DNA: TGTGCCAGCAGCCATACACGACAGGTCCGGGAAAAACTGTTTTTT. Amino acid sequence: CASSHTRQVREKLFF. Filled out from reference TRBV5-5 and TRBJ1-4, the complete variable domain reads DAGVTQSPTHLIKTRGQQVTLRCSPISGHKSVSWYQQVLGQGPQFIFQYYEKEERGRGNFPDRFSARQFPNYSSELNVNALLLGDSALYLCASSHTRQVREKLFFGSGTQLSVL.